The clone carrying this T cell receptor (beta chain) has only a few counts. Its antigen is still unknown. These data belong to a study of vaccination and CD4 T cells after COVID-19. Study results and limitations: No early post-infection timepoints were studied, and convalescent patients studied were relatively few.

The Oncomine TCR Beta short-read assay sequenced DNA from cultured CD4+ T cells. Each CDR3 protein gets one entry after TCRdb re-called the PCR reads with MiXCR. The data show about 11,000 distinct CDR3 sequences, with about 45% seen just once and 25% to 30% held by the top ten. Germline V gene data show CDR1 as SEHNR and CDR2 as FQNEAQ (reference sequence). With 5 bases removed from V and 7 bases from J, the gap between germline ends came to 18 bases. The CDR3 sequence is 15 residues long. Treatment of the sample: approximately nine-day PBMC culture with coronavirus spike peptide pools or control peptides (ViraFEST assay).

The rearrangement links TRBV7-9 to TRBJ1-3; tentatively, D is TRBD1 (6 bases). Sequenced: CD4+ T cells from blood, cultured in vitro. The receptor was derived from a human donor who had recovered from COVID-19. This CDR3 reads CASSLSRQEGNTIYF. The CDR3 bases are TGTGCCAGCAGCCTTTCTAGACAGGAGGGGAACACCATATATTTT.